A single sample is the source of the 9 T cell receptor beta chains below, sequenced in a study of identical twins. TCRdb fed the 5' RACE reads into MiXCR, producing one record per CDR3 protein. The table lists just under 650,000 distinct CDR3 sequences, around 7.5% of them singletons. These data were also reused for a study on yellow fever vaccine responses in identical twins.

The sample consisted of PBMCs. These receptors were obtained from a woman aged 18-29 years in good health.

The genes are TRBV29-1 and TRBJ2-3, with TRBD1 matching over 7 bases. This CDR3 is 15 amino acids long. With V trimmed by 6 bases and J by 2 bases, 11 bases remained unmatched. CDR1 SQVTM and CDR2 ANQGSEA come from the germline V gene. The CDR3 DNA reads TGCAGCGTCCCCCGGACCAGGGGGAACACAGATACGCAGTATTTT. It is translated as CSVPRTRGNTDTQYF.

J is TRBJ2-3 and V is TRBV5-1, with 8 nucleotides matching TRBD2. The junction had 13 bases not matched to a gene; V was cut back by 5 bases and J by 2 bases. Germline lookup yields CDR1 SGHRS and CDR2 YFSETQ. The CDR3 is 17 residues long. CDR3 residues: CASRPIPSGSYTDTQYF. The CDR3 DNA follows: TGCGCCAGCAGGCCAATCCCCAGCGGGAGCTACACAGATACGCAGTATTTT.

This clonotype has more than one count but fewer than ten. CDR3: CASSLQGEAVYEQYF. CDR3 DNA: TGTGCCAGCAGCCTACAGGGAGAGGCTGTTTACGAGCAGTACTTC. The chain carries TRBV11-3 and TRBJ2-7; maybe TRBD1 (6 bases). The germline CDR1 and CDR2 sequences are SGHNT and YENEEA. The CDR3 has 15 residues. Trimming took off 5 bases at V and 4 bases at J, with 18 bases between the two ends.

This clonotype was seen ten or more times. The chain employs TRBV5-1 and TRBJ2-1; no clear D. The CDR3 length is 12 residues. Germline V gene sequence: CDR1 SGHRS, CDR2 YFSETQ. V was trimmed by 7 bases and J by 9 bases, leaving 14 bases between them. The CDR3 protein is CASRPSGFEQFF. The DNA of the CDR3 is TGCGCCAGCCGCCCTTCGGGCTTTGAGCAGTTCTTC.

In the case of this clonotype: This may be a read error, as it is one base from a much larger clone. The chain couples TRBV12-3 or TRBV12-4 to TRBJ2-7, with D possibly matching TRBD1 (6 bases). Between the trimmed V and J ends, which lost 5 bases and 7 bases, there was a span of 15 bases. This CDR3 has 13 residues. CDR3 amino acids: CASSTDSGPEQYF. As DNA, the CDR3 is TGTGCCAGCAGTACGGACAGTGGGCCGGAGCAGTACTTC.

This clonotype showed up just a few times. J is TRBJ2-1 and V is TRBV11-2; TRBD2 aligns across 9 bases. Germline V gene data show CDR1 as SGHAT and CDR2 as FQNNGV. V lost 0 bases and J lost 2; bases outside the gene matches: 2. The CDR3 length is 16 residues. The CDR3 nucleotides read TGTGCCAGCAGCTTAGATCTAGCGGGGACCTACAATGAGCAGTTCTTC. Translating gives CASSLDLAGTYNEQFF.

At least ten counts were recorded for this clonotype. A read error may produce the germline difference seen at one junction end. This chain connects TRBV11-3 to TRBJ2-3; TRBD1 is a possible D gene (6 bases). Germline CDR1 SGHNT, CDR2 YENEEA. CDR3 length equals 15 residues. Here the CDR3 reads CASSPGQTSTDTQYF. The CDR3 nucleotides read TGCGCCAGCAGCCCAGGACAGACTAGCACAGATACGCAGTATTTT. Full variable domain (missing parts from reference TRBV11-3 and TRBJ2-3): EAGVVQSPRYKIIEKKQPVAFWCNPISGHNTLYWYLQNLGQGPELLIRYENEEAVDDSQLPKDRFSAERLKGVDSTLKIQPAELGDSAVYLCASSPGQTSTDTQYFGPGTRLTVL.

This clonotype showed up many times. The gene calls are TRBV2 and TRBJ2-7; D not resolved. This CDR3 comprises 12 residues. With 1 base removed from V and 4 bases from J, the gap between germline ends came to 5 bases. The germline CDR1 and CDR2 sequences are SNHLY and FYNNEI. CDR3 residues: CASSEETYEQYF. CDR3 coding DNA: TGTGCCAGCAGTGAAGAAACGTACGAGCAGTACTTC. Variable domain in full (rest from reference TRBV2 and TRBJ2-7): EPEVTQTPSHQVTQMGQEVILRCVPISNHLYFYWYRQILGQKVEFLVSFYNNEISEKSEIFDDQFSVERPDGSNFTLKIRSTKLEDSAMYFCASSEETYEQYFGPGTRLTVT.

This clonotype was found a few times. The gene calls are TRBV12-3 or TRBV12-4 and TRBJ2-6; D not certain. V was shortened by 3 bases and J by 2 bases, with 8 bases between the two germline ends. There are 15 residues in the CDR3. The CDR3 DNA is TGTGCCAGCAGTTTTTTAGGTCCTGGGGCCAACGTCCTGACTTTC. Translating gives CASSFLGPGANVLTF.